This TCR beta chain was sequenced for a study of beta chain features in type 1 diabetes. Overall study: Healthy donors, compared against patients, showed similar age, gender and cell yields. There were about 110,000,000 sorted cells examined across all samples.

In the case of this clone: The target antigen is unknown.

Sequenced material consisted of expressed TCRB transcripts (all of the isolated RNA was reverse transcribed). Profiling relied on immunoSEQ multiplex PCR, and the TCRdb table lists in-frame clones only, not all of them. This sample has approximately 170,000 clones, with roughly 8% found just once. Every donor had blood drawn once into heparin, about 116 mL on average. Study-wide findings and caveats: TCRB CDR3s from Type 1 diabetes patients were moderately but significantly shorter in all four CD4+ subsets. Using cDNA template may skew counts toward highly expressing activated cells.

Sequences were obtained from central memory CD4+ T cells from blood. This TCR came from a middle-aged woman with type 1 diabetes.

CDR3 nucleotides: TGTGCCAGCAGCTCTCCCGGACAGGGGAACACTGAAGCTTTCTTT. It yields the protein CASSSPGQGNTEAFF. The chain is built from TRBV7-9 and TRBJ1-1; 8 positions agree with TRBD1. The germline V gene has CDR1 SEHNR and CDR2 FQNEAQ (reference sequence). The CDR3 contains 15 residues. With V trimmed by 4 bases and J by 1 base, 5 bases remained unmatched.